The rows below give T cell receptor beta chains drawn from one sample of a study of regulatory T cells in long-lasting Graves disease. TCRdb recomputed calls from the multiplex PCR reads with MiXCR, one row per CDR3 protein. The repertoire holds about 220,000 distinct CDR3 sequences, with roughly 20% as singletons. The data were also submitted as part of a second study, on T cells in Graves' hyperthyroidism and ophthalmopathy.

The sequencing here drew on peripheral blood mononuclear cells (PBMCs), taken at new diagnosis, from a patient treated with antithyroid drugs. Source of these receptors: a woman aged 25-40 years with Graves disease. Each CDR3 is given with its conserved first and last residue. Each record gives: D gene, J gene, clone size, V gene, CDR3 DNA, CDR3 protein. The D gene is left open where the match is weak. Clone size is given for some rows only: seen once, a few or many times, or a class if the clone is expanded.

TRBD1 TRBJ2-7 many TRBV3-1 TGTGCCAGCAGCCCCACCCTCGGGACAGGTAGTCACGAGCAGTACTTC CASSPTLGTGSHEQYF
- TRBJ2-7 - TRBV20-1 TGCAGTGCTAGCGCAAACTTCGAGCAGTACTTC CSASANFEQYF
- TRBJ1-1 many TRBV3-1 TGTGCCAGCAGCCAAGAAGGGTTAGGAGCTTTCTTT CASSQEGLGAFF
TRBD2 TRBJ2-5 once TRBV28 TGTGCCAGCAGCAGGACTAGCGGGGGCCAGTACTTC CASSRTSGGQYF
- TRBJ1-1 many TRBV20-1 TGCAGTGCTAGTTCAGGACGTGGCACTGAAGCTTTCTTT CSASSGRGTEAFF
TRBD1 TRBJ2-7 many TRBV2 TGTGCCAGCAAGAAGGGACAGGGGAGCGAGCAGTGCTTC CASKKGQGSEQCF
TRBD2 TRBJ2-7 many TRBV20-1 TGCAGTGCTCTGACTAGCGGGAGTCTCCACGAGCAGTACTTC CSALTSGSLHEQYF
- TRBJ1-2 many TRBV19 TGTGCCAGTAGTATTTCGGTCTATGGCTACACCTTC CASSISVYGYTF
- TRBJ1-6 - TRBV7-2 TGTGCCAGCAGCTTATCCGCTGGCGGGGCCTATAATTCACCCCTCCACTTT CASSLSAGGAYNSPLHF
- TRBJ1-2 many TRBV19 TGTGCCAGTAGTATAGACGAAGGGGATGAAGGCTACACCTTC CASSIDEGDEGYTF
- TRBJ1-5 many TRBV6-5 TGTGCCAGCAGTTATTATAGCAATCAGCCCCAGCATTTT CASSYYSNQPQHF
TRBD2 TRBJ2-7 many TRBV30 TGTGCCTGGAGTGCTACTAGCGGGGGGTCCTACGAGCAGTACTTC CAWSATSGGSYEQYF
TRBD1 TRBJ2-6 - TRBV2 TGTGCCAGCAGTGAAGCGGCGGACAGGGTTTACTCTGGGGCCAACGTCCTGACTTTC CASSEAADRVYSGANVLTF
- TRBJ1-2 - TRBV27 TGTGCCAGCAGTATCCGGGCCAACTATGGCTACACCTTC CASSIRANYGYTF
TRBD2 TRBJ2-1 few TRBV6-1 TGTGCCAGCAGCCGGGGGGGCCCCAATGAGCAGTTCTTC CASSRGGPNEQFF
TRBD1 TRBJ2-7 many TRBV27 TGTGCCAGCAGTTTCCGGGACAGGGTTTCCTACGAGCAGTACTTC CASSFRDRVSYEQYF
- TRBJ1-5 many TRBV27 TGTGCCAGCGCCGGCGGGGGGGCCAATCAGCCCCAGCATTTT CASAGGGANQPQHF
TRBD1 TRBJ2-7 - TRBV6-5 TGTGCCAGCAGTTACTCGGGAGCAGGGGGCACCTCCTACGAGCAGTACTTC CASSYSGAGGTSYEQYF
- TRBJ1-1 once TRBV12-3/TRBV12-4 TGTGCCAGCAGTTTCCCGGACACTCCCACTGAAGCTTTCTTT CASSFPDTPTEAFF
- TRBJ2-7 many TRBV5-1 TGCGCCAGCAGCTTACAGGGATCGGACGAGCAGTACTTC CASSLQGSDEQYF
- TRBJ1-1 - TRBV2 TGTGCCAGCAGTGCACAACAGGGGAACACTGAAGCTTTCTTT CASSAQQGNTEAFF
TRBD1 TRBJ1-1 many TRBV7-2 TGTGCCAGCAGCCGACGCGCGGCCGACAGGGTGGAAGACTTT CASSRRAADRVEDF
- TRBJ1-2 many TRBV28 TGTGCCATTCCACGTCCAGGGGTCGGTGGCTACACCTTC CAIPRPGVGGYTF
TRBD1 TRBJ1-4 - TRBV19 TGTGCCAGTAGTTCCTACCGGGACAGAGACCAACCCGCAACTAATGAAAAACTGTTTTTT CASSSYRDRDQPATNEKLFF
TRBD1 TRBJ2-5 many TRBV9 TGTGCCAGCAGCGTAGCCCCTCGGACAGGTCAAGAGACCCAGTACTTC CASSVAPRTGQETQYF
TRBD1 TRBJ1-3 - TRBV6-1 TGTGCCAGCAGCCTCGGACAGGGGGCGTCTGGAAACACCATATATTTT CASSLGQGASGNTIYF
TRBD2 TRBJ2-3 many TRBV6-2/TRBV6-3 TGTGCCAGCAGCCCCATTAGCGGGATCACAGATACGCAGTATTTT CASSPISGITDTQYF
- TRBJ1-1 - TRBV10-1 TGCGCCAGCAGTCGAAAGGCACAGGGTTCGGCAGCTTTCTTT CASSRKAQGSAAFF
- TRBJ1-1 many TRBV2 TGTGCCAGCAGGTTACAGGGTATCATGAACACTGAAGCTTTCTTT CASRLQGIMNTEAFF
- TRBJ1-3 - TRBV29-1 TGCAGCGTTGATGACCCAGGGAGCCCTGGAGACACCATATATTTT CSVDDPGSPGDTIYF
- TRBJ1-1 many TRBV6-1 TGTGCCAGCAGTGCCCCGACGGTGGGGAACACTGAAGCTTTCTTT CASSAPTVGNTEAFF
- TRBJ1-5 many TRBV28 TGTGCCAGCAACCCGAGGGCAGGGAATCAGCCCCAGCATTTT CASNPRAGNQPQHF
- TRBJ2-2 - TRBV20-1 TGCAGTGCTAGGGAACCACGCGGAGGGGGCGGAACCGGGGAGCTGTTTTTT CSAREPRGGGGTGELFF
TRBD2 TRBJ2-3 many TRBV2 TGTGCCAGCAGCCAGCGGGGGACCACAGATACGCAGTATTTT CASSQRGTTDTQYF
- TRBJ1-2 many TRBV20-1 TGCAGTGCGGAGAACGCCGGGCCCTTGACAAGATCCTATGGCTACACCTTC CSAENAGPLTRSYGYTF
TRBD1 TRBJ1-2 many TRBV7-9 TGTGCCAGCAGCTTAGCGGGACAGGATGGCTACACCTTC CASSLAGQDGYTF
- TRBJ1-6 many TRBV30 TGTGCCTGGAGTACGAATTCACCCCTCCACTTT CAWSTNSPLHF
- TRBJ1-2 many TRBV2 TGTGCCAGCAGGGAAGGGGGGGGCAGGCGAAACTATGGCTACACCTTC CASREGGGRRNYGYTF
- TRBJ2-2 many TRBV2 TGTGCCAGCAGCCGAGACAGCCCCACCGGGGAGCTGTTTTTT CASSRDSPTGELFF
- TRBJ1-1 few TRBV15 TGTGCCACCAGCAGAGCGGGCAGGGACAACACTGAAGCTTTCTTT CATSRAGRDNTEAFF
TRBD1 TRBJ1-5 many TRBV2 TGTGCCAGCAGTGTGAGTGGGACAGGGAGCAATCAGCCCCAGCATTTT CASSVSGTGSNQPQHF
- TRBJ2-5 - TRBV28 TGTGCCAACAGTTTAGGTAGCCTCCAAGAGACCCAGTACTTC CANSLGSLQETQYF
TRBD2 TRBJ2-2 many TRBV27 TGTGCCAGCAGTCCCGCAGCGGGAGGGTACACCGGGGAGCTGTTTTTT CASSPAAGGYTGELFF
TRBD2 TRBJ2-1 few TRBV9 TGTGCCAGCAGCGTGGGGACTAGCGGGGGGACGAGGACCTACAATGAGCAGTTCTTC CASSVGTSGGTRTYNEQFF
TRBD1 TRBJ2-7 many TRBV5-1 TGCGCCAGCAGCTTGGTAGGGGGACAGCCCTACGAGCAGTACTTC CASSLVGGQPYEQYF
- TRBJ2-1 many TRBV7-9 TGTGCCAGCACGTTCGGGAGCGGCAGAGGCAATGAGCAGTTCTTC CASTFGSGRGNEQFF
TRBD2 TRBJ2-2 - TRBV5-1 TGCGCCAGCAGCTTTGGCGGGGGGAACACCGGGGAGCTGTTTTTT CASSFGGGNTGELFF
- TRBJ2-7 few TRBV10-2 TGCGCCAGCAGTGAAAGAACAGGGATCTCCTACGAGCAGTACTTC CASSERTGISYEQYF
- TRBJ1-1 many TRBV9 TGTGCCAGCAGCGCTTACCGGGCCTCTGAAGCTTTCTTT CASSAYRASEAFF
- TRBJ1-5 many TRBV28 TGTGCCAGCAGGCCACGGGGGGGGACTAACAATCAGCCCCAGCATTTT CASRPRGGTNNQPQHF
- TRBJ2-3 - TRBV28 TGTGCCAGCAGTTTATGGACAGGGAGGGGTACGCAGTATTTT CASSLWTGRGTQYF
- TRBJ2-7 many TRBV12-3/TRBV12-4 TGTGCCAGCAGCAGTTTGAGACGACTGGACTCCTACGAGCAGTACTTC CASSSLRRLDSYEQYF
- TRBJ2-1 few TRBV7-9 TGTGCCAGCAGGAAGGGGAGCGGAAGCTCCTACAATGAGCAGTTCTTC CASRKGSGSSYNEQFF
- TRBJ1-6 many TRBV2 TGTGCCAGCAGTTCCGGCAGTAATTCACCCCTCCACTTT CASSSGSNSPLHF